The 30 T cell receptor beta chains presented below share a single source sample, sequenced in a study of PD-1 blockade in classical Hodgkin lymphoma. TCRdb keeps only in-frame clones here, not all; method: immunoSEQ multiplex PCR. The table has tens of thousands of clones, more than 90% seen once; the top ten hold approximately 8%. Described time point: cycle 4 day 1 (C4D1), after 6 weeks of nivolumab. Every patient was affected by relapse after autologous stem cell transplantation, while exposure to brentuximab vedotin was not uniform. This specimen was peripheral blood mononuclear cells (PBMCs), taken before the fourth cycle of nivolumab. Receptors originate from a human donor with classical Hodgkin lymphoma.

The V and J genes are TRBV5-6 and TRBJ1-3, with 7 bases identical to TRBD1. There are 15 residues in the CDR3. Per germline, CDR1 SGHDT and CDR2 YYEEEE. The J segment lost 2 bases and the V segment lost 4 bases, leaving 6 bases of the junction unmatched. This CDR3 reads CASSQGGGPGNTIYF. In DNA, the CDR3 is TGTGCCAGCAGCCAGGGGGGGGGACCTGGAAACACCATATATTTT.

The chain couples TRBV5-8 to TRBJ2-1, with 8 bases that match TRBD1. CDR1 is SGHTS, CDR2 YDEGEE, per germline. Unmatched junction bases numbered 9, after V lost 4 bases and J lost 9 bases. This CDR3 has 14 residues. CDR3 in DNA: TGTGCCAGCAGCGGACCTCAGGGGGCGGGTGAGCAGTTCTTC. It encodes CASSGPQGAGEQFF.

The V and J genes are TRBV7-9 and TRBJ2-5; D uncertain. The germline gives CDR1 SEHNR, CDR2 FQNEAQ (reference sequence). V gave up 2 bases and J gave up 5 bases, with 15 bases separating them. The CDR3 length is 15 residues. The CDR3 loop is CASSLLGMEGETQYF. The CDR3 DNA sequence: TGTGCCAGCAGCTTACTGGGTATGGAAGGGGAGACCCAGTACTTC.

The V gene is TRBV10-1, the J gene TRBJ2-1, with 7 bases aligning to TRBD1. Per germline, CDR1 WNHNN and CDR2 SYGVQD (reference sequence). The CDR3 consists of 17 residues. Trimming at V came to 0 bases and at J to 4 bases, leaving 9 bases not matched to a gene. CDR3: CASSESSWDSVYNEQFF. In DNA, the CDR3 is TGCGCCAGCAGTGAGTCCTCATGGGACAGCGTATACAATGAGCAGTTCTTC.

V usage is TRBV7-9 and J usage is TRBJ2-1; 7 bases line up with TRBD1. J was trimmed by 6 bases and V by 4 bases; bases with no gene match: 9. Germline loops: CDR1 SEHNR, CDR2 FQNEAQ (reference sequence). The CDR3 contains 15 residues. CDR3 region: CASSSRPTGFNEQFF. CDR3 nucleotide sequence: TGTGCCAGCAGCTCTCGGCCGACAGGGTTCAATGAGCAGTTCTTC.

The CDR3, as DNA: TGTGCCACCAGCAGAGTTCCTTTTGGTGGCTACACCTTC. Translating gives CATSRVPFGGYTF. This chain uses TRBV15 with TRBJ1-2; D is uncertain. Trimming removed 1 base at V and 7 bases at J, with 10 bases between. Germline V gives CDR1 LNHNV, CDR2 YYDKDF (reference sequence). The CDR3 runs to 13 residues.

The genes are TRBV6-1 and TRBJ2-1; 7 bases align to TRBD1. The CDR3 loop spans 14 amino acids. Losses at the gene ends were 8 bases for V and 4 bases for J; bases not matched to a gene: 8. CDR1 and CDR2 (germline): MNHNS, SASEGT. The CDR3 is CASVFGQVYNEQFF. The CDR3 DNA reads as TGTGCCAGCGTTTTTGGACAGGTTTACAATGAGCAGTTCTTC.

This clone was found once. This CDR3 is CASSQPGPVYNSPLHF. The CDR3 DNA is TGTGCCAGCAGCCAACCGGGACCGGTTTATAATTCACCCCTCCACTTT. V and J are TRBV14 and TRBJ1-6; maybe TRBD1 (5 bases). Trimming removed 2 bases from V and 4 bases from J, with 12 bases in between. The CDR3 runs 16 residues. In germline, CDR1 is SGHDN, CDR2 FVKESK.

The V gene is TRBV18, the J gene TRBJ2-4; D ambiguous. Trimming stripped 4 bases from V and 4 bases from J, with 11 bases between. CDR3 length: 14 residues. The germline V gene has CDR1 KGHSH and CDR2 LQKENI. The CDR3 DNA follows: TGTGCCAGCTCACGGGGTCAGGAAAAAAACATTCAGTACTTC. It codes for CASSRGQEKNIQYF.

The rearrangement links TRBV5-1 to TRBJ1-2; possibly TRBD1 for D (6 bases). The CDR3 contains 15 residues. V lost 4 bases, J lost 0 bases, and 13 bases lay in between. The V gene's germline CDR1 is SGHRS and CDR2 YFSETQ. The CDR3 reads CASSPGDGANYGYTF. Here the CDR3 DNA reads TGCGCCAGCAGCCCAGGGGACGGCGCTAACTATGGCTACACCTTC.

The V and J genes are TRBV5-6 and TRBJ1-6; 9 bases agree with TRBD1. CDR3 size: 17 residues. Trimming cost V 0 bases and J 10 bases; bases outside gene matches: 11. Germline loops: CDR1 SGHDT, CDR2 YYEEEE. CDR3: CASSLETGGDLGSPLHF. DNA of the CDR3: TGTGCCAGCAGCTTGGAGACAGGGGGGGACTTAGGGTCACCCCTCCACTTT. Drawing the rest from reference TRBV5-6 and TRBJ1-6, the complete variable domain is DAGVTQSPTHLIKTRGQQVTLRCSPKSGHDTVSWYQQALGQGPQFIFQYYEEEERQRGNFPDRFSGHQFPNYSSELNVNALLLGDSALYLCASSLETGGDLGSPLHFGNGTRLTVT.

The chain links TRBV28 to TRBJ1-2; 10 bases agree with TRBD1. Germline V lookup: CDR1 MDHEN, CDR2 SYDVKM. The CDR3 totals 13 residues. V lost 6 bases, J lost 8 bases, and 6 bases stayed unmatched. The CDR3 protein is CASSRQGAGGYTF. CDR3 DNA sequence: TGTGCCAGCAGCCGACAGGGGGCTGGAGGCTACACCTTC.

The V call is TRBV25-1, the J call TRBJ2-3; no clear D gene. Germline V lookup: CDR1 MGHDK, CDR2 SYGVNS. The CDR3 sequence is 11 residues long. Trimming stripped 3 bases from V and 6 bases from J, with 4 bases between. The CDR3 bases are TGTGCCAGCAGTGATAGTGATACGCAGTATTTT. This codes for CASSDSDTQYF.

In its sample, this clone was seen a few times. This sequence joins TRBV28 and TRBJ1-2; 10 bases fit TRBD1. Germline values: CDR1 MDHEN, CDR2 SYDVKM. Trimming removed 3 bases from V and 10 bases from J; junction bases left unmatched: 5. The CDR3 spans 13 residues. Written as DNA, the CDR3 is TGTGCCAGCAGTTTTGGGACAGGGGTTGACTACACCTTC. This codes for CASSFGTGVDYTF.

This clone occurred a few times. The CDR3 DNA reads as TGCGCCAGCAGCCACCGCGAACAAGAGACCCAGTACTTC. Translated, it gives CASSHREQETQYF. V usage is TRBV4-1 and J usage is TRBJ2-5; no clear D gene. The CDR3 runs to 13 residues. V lost 3 bases to trimming and J lost 2 bases, with 7 bases between them. The germline V gene has CDR1 MGHRA and CDR2 YSYEKL.

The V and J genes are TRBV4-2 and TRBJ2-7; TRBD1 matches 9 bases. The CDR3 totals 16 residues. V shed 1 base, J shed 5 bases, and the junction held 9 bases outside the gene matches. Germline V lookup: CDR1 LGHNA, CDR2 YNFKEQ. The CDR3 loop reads CASSQAGTGFENEQYF. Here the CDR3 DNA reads TGTGCCAGCAGCCAAGCCGGGACAGGGTTCGAAAACGAGCAGTACTTC.

The CDR3 DNA reads as TGTGCCAGCAGCTCCCCGTCGCGTTTTAGGGGAGAAGAGACCCAGTACTTC. Translated, it gives CASSSPSRFRGEETQYF. The chain has TRBV7-9 and TRBJ2-5; D could derive from TRBD1 or TRBD2 (5 bases each). The length of the CDR3 is 17 residues. The V gene's germline CDR1 is SEHNR and CDR2 FQNEAQ (reference sequence). Trimming took off 4 bases at V and 3 bases at J, with 21 bases between the two ends.

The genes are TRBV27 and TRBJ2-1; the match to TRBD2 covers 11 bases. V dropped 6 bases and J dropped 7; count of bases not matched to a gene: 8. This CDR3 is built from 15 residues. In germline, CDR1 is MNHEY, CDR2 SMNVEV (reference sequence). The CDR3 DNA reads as TGTGCCAGCAGATCTACTAGCGGGAGTTGGAATGAGCAGTTCTTC. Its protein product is CASRSTSGSWNEQFF.

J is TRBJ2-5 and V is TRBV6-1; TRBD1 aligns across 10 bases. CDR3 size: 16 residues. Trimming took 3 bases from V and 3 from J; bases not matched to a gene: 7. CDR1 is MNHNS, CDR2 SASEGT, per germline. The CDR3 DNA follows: TGTGCCAGCAGTGACCGGCCGGGACAGGGGAAAGAGACCCAGTACTTC. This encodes CASSDRPGQGKETQYF.

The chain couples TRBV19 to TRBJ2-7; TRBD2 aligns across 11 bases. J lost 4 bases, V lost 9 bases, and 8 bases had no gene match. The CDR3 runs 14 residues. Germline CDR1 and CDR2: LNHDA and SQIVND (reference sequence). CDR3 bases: TGTGCCAGCAACCAGGGACTAGCGGATTACGAGCAGTACTTC. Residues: CASNQGLADYEQYF.

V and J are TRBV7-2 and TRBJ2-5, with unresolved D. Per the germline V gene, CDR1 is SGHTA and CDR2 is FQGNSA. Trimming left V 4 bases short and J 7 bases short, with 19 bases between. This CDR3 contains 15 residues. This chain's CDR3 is CASSSAGSTSGTQYF. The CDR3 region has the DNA TGTGCCAGCAGCTCCGCCGGGTCAACGAGTGGGACCCAGTACTTC.

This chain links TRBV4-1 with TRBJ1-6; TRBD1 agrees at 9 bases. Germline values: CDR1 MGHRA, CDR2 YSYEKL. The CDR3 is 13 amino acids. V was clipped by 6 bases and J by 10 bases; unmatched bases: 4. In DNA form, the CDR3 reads TGCGCCAGCAGTCCTACAGGGGGCTCACCCCTCCACTTT. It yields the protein CASSPTGGSPLHF.

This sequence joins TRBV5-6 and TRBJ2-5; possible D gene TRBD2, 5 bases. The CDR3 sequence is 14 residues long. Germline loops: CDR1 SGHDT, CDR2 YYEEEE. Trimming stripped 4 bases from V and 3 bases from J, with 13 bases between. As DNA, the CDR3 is TGTGCCAGCAGCCCTCCCCGGGGAGAAGAGACCCAGTACTTC. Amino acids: CASSPPRGEETQYF.

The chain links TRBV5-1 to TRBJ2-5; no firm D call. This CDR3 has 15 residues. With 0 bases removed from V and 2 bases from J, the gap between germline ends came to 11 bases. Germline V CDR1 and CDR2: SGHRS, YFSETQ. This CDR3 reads CASSLDGISQETQYF. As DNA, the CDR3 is TGCGCCAGCAGCTTGGATGGGATCTCTCAAGAGACCCAGTACTTC.

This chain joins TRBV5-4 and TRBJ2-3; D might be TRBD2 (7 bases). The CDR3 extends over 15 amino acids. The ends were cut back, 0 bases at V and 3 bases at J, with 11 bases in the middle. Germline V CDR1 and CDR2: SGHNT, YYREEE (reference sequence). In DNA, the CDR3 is TGTGCCAGCAGCTTGGGTCGGGGGGCAACAGATACGCAGTATTTT. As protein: CASSLGRGATDTQYF.

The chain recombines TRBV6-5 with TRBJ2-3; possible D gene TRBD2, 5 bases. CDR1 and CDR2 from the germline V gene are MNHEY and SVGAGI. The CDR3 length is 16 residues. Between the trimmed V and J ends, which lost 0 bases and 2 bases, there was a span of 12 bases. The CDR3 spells CASSYSYTSFTDTQYF. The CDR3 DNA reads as TGTGCCAGCAGTTACTCCTATACTAGTTTCACAGATACGCAGTATTTT.

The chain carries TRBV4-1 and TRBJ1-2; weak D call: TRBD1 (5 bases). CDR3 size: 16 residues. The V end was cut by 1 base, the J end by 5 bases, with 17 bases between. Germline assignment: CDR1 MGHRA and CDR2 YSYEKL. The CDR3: CASSQVLDTLTYGYTF. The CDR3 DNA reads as TGCGCCAGCAGCCAAGTTCTGGACACCCTTACATATGGCTACACCTTC.

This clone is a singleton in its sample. This chain's CDR3 is CASSWGTGGTTEAFF. The CDR3 DNA sequence: TGCGCCAGCAGCTGGGGGACAGGGGGTACAACTGAAGCTTTCTTT. This chain links TRBV5-1 with TRBJ1-1, with TRBD1 identical over 11 bases. This CDR3 is built from 15 residues. V was pared by 3 bases and J by 5 bases, with 6 bases of the junction left unmatched. Germline CDR1 is SGHRS and CDR2 is YFSETQ.

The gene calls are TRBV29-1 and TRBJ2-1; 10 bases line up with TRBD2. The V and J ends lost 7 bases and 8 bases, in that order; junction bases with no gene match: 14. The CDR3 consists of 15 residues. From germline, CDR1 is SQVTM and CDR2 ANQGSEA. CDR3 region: CSAPQKAGGRDEQFF. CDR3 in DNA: TGCAGCGCACCTCAGAAAGCGGGAGGGAGGGATGAGCAGTTCTTC.

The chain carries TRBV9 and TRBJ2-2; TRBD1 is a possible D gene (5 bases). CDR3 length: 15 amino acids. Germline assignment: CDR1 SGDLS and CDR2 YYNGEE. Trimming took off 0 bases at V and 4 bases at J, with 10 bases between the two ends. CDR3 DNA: TGTGCCAGCAGCGTAGGCAGGGTTGGCACCGGGGAGCTGTTTTTT. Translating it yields CASSVGRVGTGELFF.